One and the same sample provided the 6 T cell receptor beta chains below, sequenced in a study of identical twins. TCRdb fed the 5' RACE reads into MiXCR, producing one record per CDR3 protein. The sample comprises hundreds of thousands of distinct CDR3 sequences, around 20% of which are singletons, and approximately 4.3% rests with the top ten. The sample was also reused in another study, on T cells expressing NK-cell markers.

Sequencing used PBMCs. Receptor source: a woman younger than 35 in good health.

In its sample, this clonotype was seen a few times. The J gene is TRBJ2-7, the V gene TRBV15; D not resolved. V shed 1 base and J shed 6 bases, with 10 bases lying between them. Germline values: CDR1 LNHNV, CDR2 YYDKDF (reference sequence). CDR3 length: 13 amino acids. This CDR3 reads CATSRGQTVEQYF. CDR3 DNA sequence: TGTGCCACCAGCAGAGGGCAAACCGTCGAGCAGTACTTC.

This clonotype was counted ten times or more. V usage is TRBV5-1 and J usage is TRBJ2-7; 8 bases are a match to TRBD1. CDR3 size: 14 residues. Per germline, CDR1 SGHRS and CDR2 YFSETQ. The V segment lost 4 bases and the J segment 2 bases; nucleotides outside the gene matches: 5. CDR3: CASSPDRVAYEQYF. The DNA of the CDR3 is TGCGCCAGCAGCCCGGACAGGGTGGCCTACGAGCAGTACTTC.

The rearrangement joins TRBV5-1 to TRBJ2-5; TRBD2 agrees at 9 bases. Germline V gene lookup returns CDR1 SGHRS and CDR2 YFSETQ. This CDR3 region has 16 residues. V shed 4 bases, J shed 0 bases, and the junction held 7 bases outside the gene matches. The CDR3 nucleotides read TGCGCCAGCAGCCAACGACTAGCGGCGTACCAAGAGACCCAGTACTTC. It specifies CASSQRLAAYQETQYF.

V is TRBV6-2 or TRBV6-3 and J is TRBJ2-2; D gene unclear. Germline V gene sequence: CDR1 MNHEY, CDR2 SVGEGT. CDR3 length: 12 residues. Trimming removed 2 bases from V and 5 bases from J, with 3 bases in between. The CDR3 here is CASSYQTGELFF. The CDR3 DNA reads TGTGCCAGCAGTTACCAGACCGGGGAGCTGTTTTTT.

V and J are TRBV7-9 and TRBJ2-5; the match to TRBD2 covers 13 bases. The J segment lost 7 bases and the V segment lost 2 bases, leaving 7 bases of the junction unmatched. Germline CDR1 SEHNR, CDR2 FQNEAQ (reference sequence). The CDR3 contains 16 residues. The CDR3 DNA reads TGTGCCAGCAGCTTAACTAGCGGGAGGGCCTATGGGACCCAGTACTTC. This sequence encodes CASSLTSGRAYGTQYF.

This clonotype is a singleton in its sample. The gene calls are TRBV29-1 and TRBJ2-1; 10 nucleotides agree with TRBD1. J lost 0 bases, V lost 6 bases, and 8 bases had no gene match. Germline loops: CDR1 SQVTM, CDR2 ANQGSEA. This CDR3 comprises 16 residues. The DNA for the CDR3 is TGCAGCGTGACCAGACAGGGGGCGAGCTCCTACAATGAGCAGTTCTTC. Its translation is CSVTRQGASSYNEQFF.